Listed here is a single T cell receptor beta chain. The data were obtained in a study of CD8+ T cells in alopecia areata. Isolated RNA was reverse transcribed into cDNA used as the sequencing template. The method was immunoSEQ multiplex PCR; TCRdb's version includes in-frame clones alone and lacks a portion of them. The sample consists of over 200,000 clones, about 53% of them appearing once. CDR3 length equals 12 residues. The V end was cut by 3 bases, the J end by 6 bases, with 7 bases between. From germline, CDR1 is SGHAT and CDR2 FQNNGV. Both CD4+ and CD8+ T cells were separated by sorting PBMCs. This chain joins TRBV11-2 and TRBJ2-3, with D hard to call. This material consisted of CD4+ T cells sorted from blood, taken at week 0. The TCR originated in a human donor with alopecia areata. The CDR3 is CASSFYGDTQYF. CDR3 sequence (DNA): TGTGCCAGCAGCTTTTACGGTGATACGCAGTATTTT.